This entry is about one T cell receptor (beta chain). Its antigen is undetermined. This entry belongs to a study of T cell responses to AZD1222 COVID-19 vaccine. V shed 3 bases and J shed 5 bases, with 8 bases lying between them. This CDR3 spans 12 amino acids. The V gene's germline CDR1 is KGHSH and CDR2 LQKENI. The assay was immunoSEQ multiplex PCR, and TCRdb's table has in-frame clones only and misses some. The table records some 110,000 clones, around nine tenths of them present only once. Overall study results and limits: Across the whole spike, CD4 TCRs peaked at regions 160-218 and 743-854. Following two doses of AZD1222, Spike-specific TCR breadth and depth rose. Just a handful of AZD1222 recipients tested seropositive at baseline.

V usage is TRBV18 and J usage is TRBJ2-7; no definite D call. The clonotype originates from an adult who received the MenACWY meningococcal vaccine as a control. The sample consisted of peripheral blood, taken 28 days after the second dose of the MenACWY control vaccine. CDR3 sequence: CASSPSANEQYF. The CDR3 DNA reads TGTGCCAGCTCACCTTCCGCGAACGAGCAGTACTTC.